The clone carrying this TCR beta chain occurred many times. From the 5' RACE reads, TCRdb called clonotypes with MiXCR, one entry per CDR3 protein. The sample gives around 130,000 distinct CDR3 sequences, around 7% of which show up once; 12% is in the top ten. Germline CDR1 is SGHRS and CDR2 is YFSETQ. Trimming cost V 4 bases and J 6 bases, with 14 bases left between them. This CDR3 has 14 residues. This sample is part of a study of CD8 T cells in ankylosing spondylitis. The chain joins TRBV5-1 to TRBJ2-1; D remains ambiguous. The TCR sequence derives from a male donor with ankylosing spondylitis or in good health (not recorded which). Sequencing was performed on blood, either unsorted or a sorted T cell fraction (not recorded which). The CDR3 bases are TGCGCCAGCAGCCCGCCGGGTATCGGCAATGAGCAGTTCTTC. It specifies CASSPPGIGNEQFF. The variable domain in full, with the rest retrieved from reference TRBV5-1 and TRBJ2-1, is KAGVTQTPRYLIKTRGQQVTLSCSPISGHRSVSWYQQTPGQGLQFLFEYFSETQRNKGNFPGRFSGRQFSNSRSEMNVSTLELGDSALYLCASSPPGIGNEQFFGPGTRLTVL.